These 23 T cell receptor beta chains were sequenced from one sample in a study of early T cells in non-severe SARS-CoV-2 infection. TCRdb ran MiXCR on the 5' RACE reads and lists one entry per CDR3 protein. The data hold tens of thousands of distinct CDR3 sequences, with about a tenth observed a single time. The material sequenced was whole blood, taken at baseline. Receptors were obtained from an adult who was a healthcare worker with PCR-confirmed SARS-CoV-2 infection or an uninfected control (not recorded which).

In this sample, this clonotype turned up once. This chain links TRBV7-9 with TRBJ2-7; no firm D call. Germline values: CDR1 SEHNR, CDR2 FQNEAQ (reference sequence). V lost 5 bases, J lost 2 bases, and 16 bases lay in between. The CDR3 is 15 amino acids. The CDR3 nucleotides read TGTGCCAGCAGCCCCGGTGTATATGGGGCCTACGAGCAGTACTTC. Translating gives CASSPGVYGAYEQYF.

CDR3 nucleotides: TGTGCCAGCAGTTATACAGAGACCCAGTACTTC. Its protein product is CASSYTETQYF. The chain carries TRBV6-6 and TRBJ2-5; D gene ambiguous. The CDR3 extends over 11 amino acids. V shed 3 bases and J shed 4 bases, with 3 bases lying between them. Per germline, CDR1 MNHNY and CDR2 SVGAGI (reference sequence).

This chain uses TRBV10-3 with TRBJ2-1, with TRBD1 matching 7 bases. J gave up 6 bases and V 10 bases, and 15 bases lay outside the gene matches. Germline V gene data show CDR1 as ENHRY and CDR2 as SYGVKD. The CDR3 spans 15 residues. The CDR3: CATLFTTGVSNEQFF. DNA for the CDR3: TGTGCCACCTTATTCACCACAGGGGTTAGCAATGAGCAGTTCTTC.

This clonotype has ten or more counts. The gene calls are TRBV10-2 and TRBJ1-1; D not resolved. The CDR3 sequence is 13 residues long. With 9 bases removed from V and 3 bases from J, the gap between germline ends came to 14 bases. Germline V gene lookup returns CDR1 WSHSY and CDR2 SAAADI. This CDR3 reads CASEGTAHTEAFF. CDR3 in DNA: TGCGCCAGTGAGGGAACTGCCCACACTGAAGCTTTCTTT.

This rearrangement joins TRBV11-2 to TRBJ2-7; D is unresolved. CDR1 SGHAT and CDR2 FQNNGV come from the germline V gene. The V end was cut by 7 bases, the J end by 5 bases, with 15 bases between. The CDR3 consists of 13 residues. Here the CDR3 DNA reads TGTGCCAGCACTAGGTTAGTCTGGAACGAGCAGTACTTC. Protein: CASTRLVWNEQYF.

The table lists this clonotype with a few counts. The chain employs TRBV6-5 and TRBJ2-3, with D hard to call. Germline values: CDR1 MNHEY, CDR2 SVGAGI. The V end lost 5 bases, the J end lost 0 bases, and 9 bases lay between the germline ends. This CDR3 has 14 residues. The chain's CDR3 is CASSAGSSTDTQYF. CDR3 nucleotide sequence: TGTGCCAGCAGTGCCGGGTCTAGCACAGATACGCAGTATTTT.

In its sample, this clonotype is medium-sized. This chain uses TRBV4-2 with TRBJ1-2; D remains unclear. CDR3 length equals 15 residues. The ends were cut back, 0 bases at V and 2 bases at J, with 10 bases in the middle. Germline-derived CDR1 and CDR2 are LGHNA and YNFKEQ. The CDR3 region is CASSQDSAKNYGYTF. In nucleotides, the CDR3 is TGTGCCAGCAGCCAAGACAGCGCCAAAAACTATGGCTACACCTTC.

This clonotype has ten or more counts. The CDR3 loop reads CASSYSLGTGLGEQYF. CDR3 sequence (DNA): TGTGCCAGCAGTTACTCCCTCGGGACAGGACTCGGGGAGCAGTACTTC. J is TRBJ2-7 and V is TRBV6-2 or TRBV6-3; TRBD1 agrees at 8 bases. With V trimmed by 0 bases and J by 7 bases, 11 bases remained unmatched. The CDR3 contains 16 residues. Germline assignment: CDR1 MNHEY and CDR2 SVGEGT.

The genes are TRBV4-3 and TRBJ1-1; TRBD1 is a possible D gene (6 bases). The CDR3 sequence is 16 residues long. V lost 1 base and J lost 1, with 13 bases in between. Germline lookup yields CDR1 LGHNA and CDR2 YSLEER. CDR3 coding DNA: TGCGCCAGCAGCCAAGGTTCGGGGGGGCGGAACACTGAAGCTTTCTTT. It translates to CASSQGSGGRNTEAFF.

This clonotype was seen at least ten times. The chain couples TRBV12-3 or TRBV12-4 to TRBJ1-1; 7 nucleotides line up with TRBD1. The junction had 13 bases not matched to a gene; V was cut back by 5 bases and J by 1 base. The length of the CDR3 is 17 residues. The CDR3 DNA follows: TGTGCCAGCAGTCTATCCTCGGAGGACAGGCAGAACACTGAAGCTTTCTTT. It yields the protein CASSLSSEDRQNTEAFF.

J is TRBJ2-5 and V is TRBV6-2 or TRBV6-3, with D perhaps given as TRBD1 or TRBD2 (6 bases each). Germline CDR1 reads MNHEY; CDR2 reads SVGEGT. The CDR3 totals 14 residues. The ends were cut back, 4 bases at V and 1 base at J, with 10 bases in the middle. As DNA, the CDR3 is TGTGCCAGCAGTTCCGGGGGCCGCCAAGAGACCCAGTACTTC. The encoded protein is CASSSGGRQETQYF.

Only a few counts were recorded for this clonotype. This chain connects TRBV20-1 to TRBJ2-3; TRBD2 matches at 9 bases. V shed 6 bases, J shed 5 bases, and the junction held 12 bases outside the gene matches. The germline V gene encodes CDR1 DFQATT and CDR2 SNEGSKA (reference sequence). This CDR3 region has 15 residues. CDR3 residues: CSAPGPRGGLDTQYF. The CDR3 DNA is TGCAGTGCCCCAGGCCCGCGGGGGGGCCTAGATACGCAGTATTTT.

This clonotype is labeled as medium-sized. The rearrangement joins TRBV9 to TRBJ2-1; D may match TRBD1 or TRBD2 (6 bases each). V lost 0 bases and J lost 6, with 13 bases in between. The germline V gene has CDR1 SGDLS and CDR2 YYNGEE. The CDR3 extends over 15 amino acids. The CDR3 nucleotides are TGTGCCAGCAGCGTAGGGGGGGCCCCGGGCAATGAGCAGTTCTTC. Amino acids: CASSVGGAPGNEQFF.

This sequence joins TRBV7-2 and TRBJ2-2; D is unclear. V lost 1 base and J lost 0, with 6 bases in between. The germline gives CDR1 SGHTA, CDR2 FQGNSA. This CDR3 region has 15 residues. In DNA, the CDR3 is TGTGCCAGCAGCTTAGTACAGTCGAACACCGGGGAGCTGTTTTTT. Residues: CASSLVQSNTGELFF.

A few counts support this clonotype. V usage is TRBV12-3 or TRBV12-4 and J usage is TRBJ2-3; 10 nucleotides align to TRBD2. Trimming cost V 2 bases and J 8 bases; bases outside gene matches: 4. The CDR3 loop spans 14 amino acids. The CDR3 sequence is CASSLSLAGGTQYF. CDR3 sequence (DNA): TGTGCCAGCAGTTTATCCTTAGCGGGGGGTACGCAGTATTTT.

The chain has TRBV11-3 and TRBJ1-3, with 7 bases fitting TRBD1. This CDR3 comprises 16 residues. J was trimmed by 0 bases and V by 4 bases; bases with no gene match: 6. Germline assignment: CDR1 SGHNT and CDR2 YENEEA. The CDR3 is CASSSRQGLSGNTIYF. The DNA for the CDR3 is TGTGCCAGCAGCTCCCGACAGGGACTCTCTGGAAACACCATATATTTT.

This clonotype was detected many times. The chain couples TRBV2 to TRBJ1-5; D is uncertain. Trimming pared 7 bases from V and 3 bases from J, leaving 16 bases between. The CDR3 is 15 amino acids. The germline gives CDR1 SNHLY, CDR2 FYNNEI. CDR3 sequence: CASMGEQTLNQPQHF. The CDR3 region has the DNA TGTGCCAGCATGGGTGAGCAGACCCTCAATCAGCCCCAGCATTTT.

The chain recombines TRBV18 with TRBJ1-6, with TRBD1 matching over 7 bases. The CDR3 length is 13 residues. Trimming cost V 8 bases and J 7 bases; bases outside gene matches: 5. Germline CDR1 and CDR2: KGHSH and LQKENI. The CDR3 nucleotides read TGTGCCAGCCGGGACAGAGGCAATTCACCCCTCCACTTT. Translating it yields CASRDRGNSPLHF.

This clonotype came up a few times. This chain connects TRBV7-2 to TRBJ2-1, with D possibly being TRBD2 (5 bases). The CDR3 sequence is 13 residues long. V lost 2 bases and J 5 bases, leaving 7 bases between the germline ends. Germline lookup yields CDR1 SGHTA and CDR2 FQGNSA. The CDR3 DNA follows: TGTGCCAGCAGCTTAAGGGAGAACAATGAGCAGTTCTTC. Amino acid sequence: CASSLRENNEQFF.

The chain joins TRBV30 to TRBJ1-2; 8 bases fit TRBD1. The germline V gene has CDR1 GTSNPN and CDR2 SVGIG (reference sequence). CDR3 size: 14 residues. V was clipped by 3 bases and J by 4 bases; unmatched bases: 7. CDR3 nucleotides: TGTGCCTGGAGGGATACAGGGGGAGGCTATGGCTACACCTTC. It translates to CAWRDTGGGYGYTF.

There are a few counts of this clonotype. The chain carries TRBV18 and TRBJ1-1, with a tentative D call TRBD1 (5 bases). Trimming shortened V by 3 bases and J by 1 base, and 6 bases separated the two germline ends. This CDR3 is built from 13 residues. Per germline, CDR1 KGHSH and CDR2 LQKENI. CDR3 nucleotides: TGTGCCAGCTCACCCGGACAGAACACTGAAGCTTTCTTT. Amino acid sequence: CASSPGQNTEAFF.

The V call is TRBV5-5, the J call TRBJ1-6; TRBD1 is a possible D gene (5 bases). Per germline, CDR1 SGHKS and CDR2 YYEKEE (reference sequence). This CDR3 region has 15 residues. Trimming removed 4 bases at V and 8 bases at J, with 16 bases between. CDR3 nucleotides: TGTGCCAGCAGCGGGGCGGCTGGAGGCTATTCACCCCTCCACTTT. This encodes CASSGAAGGYSPLHF.

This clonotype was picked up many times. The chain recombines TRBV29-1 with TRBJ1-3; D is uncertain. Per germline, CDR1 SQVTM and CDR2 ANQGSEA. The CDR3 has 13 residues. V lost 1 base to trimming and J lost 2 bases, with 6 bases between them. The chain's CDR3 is CSVEGEAGNTIYF. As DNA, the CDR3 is TGCAGCGTTGAAGGGGAAGCTGGAAACACCATATATTTT.